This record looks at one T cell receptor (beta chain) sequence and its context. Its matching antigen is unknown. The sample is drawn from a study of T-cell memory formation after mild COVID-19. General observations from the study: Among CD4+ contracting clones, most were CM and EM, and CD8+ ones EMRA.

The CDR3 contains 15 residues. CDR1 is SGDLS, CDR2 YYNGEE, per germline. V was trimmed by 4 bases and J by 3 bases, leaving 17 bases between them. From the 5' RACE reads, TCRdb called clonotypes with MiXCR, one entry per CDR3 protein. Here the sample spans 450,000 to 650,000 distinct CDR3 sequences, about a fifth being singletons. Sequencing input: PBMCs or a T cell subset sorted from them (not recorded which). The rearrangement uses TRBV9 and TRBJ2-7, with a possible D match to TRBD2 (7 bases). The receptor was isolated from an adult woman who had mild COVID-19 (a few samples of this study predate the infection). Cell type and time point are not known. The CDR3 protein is CASSRREGGGYEQYF. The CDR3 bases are TGTGCCAGCAGCCGGAGGGAGGGGGGAGGCTACGAGCAGTACTTC.